Following are 25 T cell receptor beta chains from one sample sequenced in a study of T-cell reconstitution after alpha-beta-depleted transplantation in children. Unique molecular identifiers were built into the TCRbeta library. TCRdb recomputed calls from the PCR reads with MiXCR, one row per CDR3 protein. Among 700,000 to 950,000 distinct CDR3 sequences listed, roughly 15% were seen once. The sample here was PBMCs, mostly from graft donor cells, taken 360 days after TCRalphabeta/CD19-depleted stem cell transplant. The receptors shown here come from a male patient aged 10 to 17 who had a stem cell transplant for acute lymphoblastic leukemia, so the T cells may come from the graft donor.

The V gene is TRBV30, the J gene TRBJ2-5; no clear D. The CDR3 is 14 amino acids. Germline assignment: CDR1 GTSNPN and CDR2 SVGIG (reference sequence). V gave up 0 bases and J gave up 4 bases, with 12 bases separating them. The CDR3 DNA reads TGTGCCTGGAGTGTTCTGGGGATGGGAGAGACCCAGTACTTC. Translating it yields CAWSVLGMGETQYF.

This clonotype was seen many times. The chain combines TRBV10-2 with TRBJ2-2, with D unclear. Trimming shortened V by 6 bases and J by 0 bases, and 11 bases separated the two germline ends. Germline assignment: CDR1 WSHSY and CDR2 SAAADI. The CDR3 length is 15 residues. This CDR3 is CASSPRRTNTGELFF. The CDR3 coding sequence is TGCGCCAGCAGCCCCCGGCGCACGAACACCGGGGAGCTGTTTTTT.

This clonotype came up a few times. CDR3 region: CASSQDRRGWAYNEQFF. Here the CDR3 DNA reads TGTGCCAGCAGCCAAGATCGGAGGGGGTGGGCCTACAATGAGCAGTTCTTC. V and J are TRBV4-2 and TRBJ2-1; the D gene could be TRBD1 or TRBD2 (6 bases each). CDR1 and CDR2 (germline): LGHNA, YNFKEQ. Trimming removed 0 bases at V and 2 bases at J, with 14 bases between. CDR3 length: 17 residues.

This clonotype has a handful of counts. The chain joins TRBV29-1 to TRBJ2-1, with D tentatively TRBD1 or TRBD2 (5 bases each). Germline V gives CDR1 SQVTM, CDR2 ANQGSEA. The CDR3 totals 15 residues. V shed 4 bases and J shed 0 bases, with 13 bases lying between them. The CDR3 coding sequence is TGCAGCGTTGTCCCCGGGGCAAGCTCCTACAATGAGCAGTTCTTC. Translation gives CSVVPGASSYNEQFF.

The rearrangement uses TRBV15 and TRBJ1-5, with D tentatively TRBD1 (5 bases). The CDR3 covers 15 residues. Deletions cut 5 bases from V and 5 bases from J, with 16 bases between. Germline CDR1 is LNHNV and CDR2 is YYDKDF (reference sequence). DNA of the CDR3: TGTGCCACCAGCCCAGGGCAAGGGAAGGATCAGCCCCAGCATTTT. This codes for CATSPGQGKDQPQHF.

This clonotype was picked up a small number of times. This chain links TRBV4-2 with TRBJ2-4; D uncertain. Trimming took off 0 bases at V and 6 bases at J, with 15 bases between the two ends. The CDR3 contains 16 residues. CDR1 and CDR2 (germline): LGHNA, YNFKEQ. The CDR3 bases are TGTGCCAGCAGCCAAGATATGGCGGACGAGATAAACATTCAGTACTTC. Amino acid sequence: CASSQDMADEINIQYF.

The sample holds one count of this clonotype. This rearrangement joins TRBV19 to TRBJ2-1; 10 bases line up with TRBD1. Unmatched junction bases numbered 3, after V lost 4 bases and J lost 3 bases. This CDR3 has 15 amino acids. Germline loops: CDR1 LNHDA, CDR2 SQIVND (reference sequence). In nucleotides, the CDR3 is TGTGCCAGTAGTAGAGGACAGGGGGGCTACAATGAGCAGTTCTTC. Its protein product is CASSRGQGGYNEQFF.

The chain carries TRBV6-1 and TRBJ2-1; D might be TRBD1 (6 bases). Germline V gene sequence: CDR1 MNHNS, CDR2 SASEGT. This CDR3 contains 17 residues. V lost 7 bases to trimming and J lost 9 bases, with 28 bases between them. CDR3 coding DNA: TGTGCCAGCACAACAGGGATGCGATTAGGGCACACCAGTGAGCAGTTCTTC. It translates to CASTTGMRLGHTSEQFF.

This clonotype appeared a few times. This chain links TRBV19 with TRBJ2-4, with 11 nucleotides matching TRBD2. V lost 7 bases and J lost 6; bases outside the gene matches: 5. From germline, CDR1 is LNHDA and CDR2 SQIVND (reference sequence). The CDR3 contains 14 residues. The CDR3 loop reads CASTISGRGNIQYF. The CDR3 DNA is TGTGCCAGTACCATTAGCGGGAGGGGAAACATTCAGTACTTC.

The chain is built from TRBV5-1 and TRBJ2-1, with 10 bases fitting TRBD2. The CDR3 spans 18 residues. V lost 0 bases, J lost 2 bases, and 8 bases stayed unmatched. Looked up from germline, CDR1 is SGHRS and CDR2 is YFSETQ. Written as DNA, the CDR3 is TGCGCCAGCAGCTTGGCCCCCGGGACTAGCGTACCCTACAATGAGCAGTTCTTC. As protein: CASSLAPGTSVPYNEQFF.

This clonotype was recorded a few times. The V gene is TRBV4-2, the J gene TRBJ2-4; a weak D match, TRBD2 (5 bases). This CDR3 comprises 14 residues. V was shortened by 1 base and J by 4 bases, with 8 bases between the two germline ends. Germline V gives CDR1 LGHNA, CDR2 YNFKEQ. DNA for the CDR3: TGTGCCAGCAGCCAAGTTGAGCGGAAAAACATTCAGTACTTC. Translation: CASSQVERKNIQYF.

The table lists this clonotype with a few counts. This chain uses TRBV7-3 with TRBJ2-2, with D unresolved. The V gene's germline CDR1 is SGHTA and CDR2 FQGTGA. The CDR3 contains 13 residues. V lost 10 bases, J lost 5 bases, and 14 bases lay in between. For the CDR3, the DNA is TGTGCCACCCGAGGCGGTTGGACCGGGGAGCTGTTTTTT. It specifies CATRGGWTGELFF. Combining the CDR3 with reference TRBV7-3 and TRBJ2-2 gives the whole variable domain GAGVSQTPSNKVTEKGKYVELRCDPISGHTALYWYRQSLGQGPEFLIYFQGTGAADDSGLPNDRFFAVRPEGSVSTLKIQRTERGDSAVYLCATRGGWTGELFFGEGSRLTVL.

The chain links TRBV12-3 or TRBV12-4 to TRBJ2-2; D may be TRBD2 (5 bases). The V end lost 0 bases, the J end lost 2 bases, and 10 bases lay between the germline ends. This CDR3 contains 16 residues. CDR3 in amino acids: CASSLAGGRNTGELFF. DNA for the CDR3: TGTGCCAGCAGTTTAGCGGGTGGGAGAAACACCGGGGAGCTGTTTTTT.

This clonotype was seen a few times. The chain is built from TRBV12-3 or TRBV12-4 and TRBJ2-5; perhaps TRBD2 as D (6 bases). The V and J ends lost 6 bases and 5 bases respectively, with 16 bases between them. The CDR3 spans 14 residues. The CDR3 sequence is CASRPMGLMETQYF. The CDR3 coding sequence is TGTGCCAGCAGACCAATGGGACTGATGGAGACCCAGTACTTC.

This clonotype was counted between two and nine times. This chain connects TRBV5-1 to TRBJ2-3; perhaps TRBD2 as D (6 bases). Germline CDR1 reads SGHRS; CDR2 reads YFSETQ. Trimming removed 3 bases from V and 6 bases from J, with 11 bases in between. This CDR3 contains 13 residues. The CDR3 is CASSSGREDTQYF. The CDR3 DNA reads as TGCGCCAGCAGCTCCGGGAGAGAGGATACGCAGTATTTT.

This clonotype showed up many times. This chain links TRBV5-1 with TRBJ2-7; unclear D gene. With 7 bases removed from V and 4 bases from J, the gap between germline ends came to 15 bases. CDR3 length equals 13 residues. CDR1 and CDR2 from the germline V gene are SGHRS and YFSETQ. The CDR3 region is CASRTPDQYEQYF. DNA for the CDR3: TGCGCCAGCCGCACCCCGGATCAATACGAGCAGTACTTC.

The chain is built from TRBV29-1 and TRBJ1-1, with 8 bases aligning to TRBD1. Trimming removed 8 bases from V and 6 bases from J; junction bases left unmatched: 8. The CDR3 extends over 12 amino acids. Germline lookup yields CDR1 SQVTM and CDR2 ANQGSEA. CDR3 in DNA: TGCAGCACCTCAGGGGGCTTAGCTGAAGCTTTCTTT. It codes for CSTSGGLAEAFF.

The sample holds a few counts of this clonotype. The chain has TRBV29-1 and TRBJ2-1; the D gene is possibly TRBD2 (5 bases). This CDR3 comprises 11 residues. V gave up 5 bases and J gave up 9 bases, with 11 bases separating them. Germline CDR1 reads SQVTM; CDR2 reads ANQGSEA. CDR3 nucleotides: TGCAGCGTTTTCCGGGGATTTGAGCAGTTCTTC. Translating it yields CSVFRGFEQFF.

This chain links TRBV6-5 with TRBJ1-1, with TRBD1 matching over 7 bases. With 0 bases clipped from V and 4 bases from J, the junction kept 5 bases outside the gene matches. Germline CDR1 is MNHEY and CDR2 is SVGAGI. The CDR3 is made up of 15 amino acids. The CDR3 DNA follows: TGTGCCAGCAGTTACTCTAGGGGGCTTAGCACTGAAGCTTTCTTT. It codes for CASSYSRGLSTEAFF.

The chain uses TRBV5-1 and TRBJ2-2, with 8 nucleotides matching TRBD1. CDR1 SGHRS and CDR2 YFSETQ come from the germline V gene. The trim removed 4 bases at V and 5 bases at J, leaving 4 bases unmatched. This CDR3 is 14 amino acids long. CDR3 in amino acids: CASSQDRATGELFF. In nucleotides, the CDR3 is TGCGCCAGCAGCCAGGACAGGGCGACCGGGGAGCTGTTTTTT.

On this clonotype itself: A much bigger clone sits one base away, suggesting this may be a read error. This sequence joins TRBV7-3 and TRBJ2-3; a possible D gene is TRBD2 (5 bases). Germline loops: CDR1 SGHTA, CDR2 FQGTGA. CDR3 size: 17 residues. The ends were cut back, 1 base at V and 0 bases at J, with 14 bases in the middle. Here the CDR3 DNA reads TGTGCCAGCAGCTTAAGCTCCCACGGGATAAGCACAGATACGCAGTATTTT. Translated, it gives CASSLSSHGISTDTQYF.

This clonotype has more than one count but fewer than ten. This chain uses TRBV12-3 or TRBV12-4 with TRBJ2-7; D is unresolved. Deletions cut 4 bases from V and 3 bases from J, with 13 bases between. The CDR3 totals 14 residues. Here the CDR3 reads CASSYDLTHYEQYF. The CDR3 DNA follows: TGTGCCAGCAGTTACGACTTAACCCACTACGAGCAGTACTTC.

This clonotype was seen only a few times. The chain couples TRBV6-1 to TRBJ1-2; tentative D call: TRBD1 (5 bases). Trimming took 4 bases from V and 5 from J, leaving 14 bases between them. Per germline, CDR1 MNHNS and CDR2 SASEGT. The CDR3 covers 14 residues. This chain's CDR3 is CASSVRDPTYGYTF. The CDR3 bases are TGTGCCAGCAGTGTCCGGGACCCAACATATGGCTACACCTTC.

This clonotype turned up a few times. The chain carries TRBV21-1 and TRBJ1-1; the tabulated D call, TRBD1, remains unverified against the DNA. TRBV21-1 is reported as a pseudogene. The CDR3 is 13 amino acids. The CDR3 region has the DNA TGTGCCAGCAGCAACACCGGGGGCGCCGAGGCTTTCTTT. Its translation is CASSNTGGAEAFF.

The gene calls are TRBV11-2 and TRBJ2-3, with D tentatively TRBD1 (5 bases). Looked up from germline, CDR1 is SGHAT and CDR2 is FQNNGV. Trimming removed 7 bases from V and 0 bases from J, with 14 bases in between. The CDR3 totals 15 residues. The CDR3 here is CASTLDTTSTDTQYF. DNA for the CDR3: TGTGCCAGCACCCTGGACACTACTAGCACAGATACGCAGTATTTT. Using reference TRBV11-2 and TRBJ2-3 for the parts outside the CDR3, the full variable domain is EAGVAQSPRYKIIEKRQSVAFWCNPISGHATLYWYQQILGQGPKLLIQFQNNGVVDDSQLPKDRFSAERLKGVDSTLKIQPAKLEDSAVYLCASTLDTTSTDTQYFGPGTRLTVL.